This T cell receptor (beta chain) was recovered during a study of blood T cells in healthy people across ages. Study-level background: Template switching captured about one barcoded beta molecule per two T cells.

Whole-study results and caveats: Both higher diversity and more naive CD4+ cells marked long-lived donors when set against aged donors.

The CDR3 sequence is 15 residues long. The germline gives CDR1 MNHEY, CDR2 SMNVEV (reference sequence). The V end was cut by 10 bases, the J end by 1 base, with 18 bases between. This clonotype was recorded a few times. Its antigen remains unknown. A second PCR of roughly 7 to 11 cycles used a sample-barcoded 5' primer and a J-beta primer mix. MiXCR was run by TCRdb on the 5' RACE reads, yielding one entry per CDR3 protein. The data contain 1.5 million to 2 million distinct CDR3 sequences, 49% of them seen just once; the ten biggest clones take up roughly 2%. The sample was blood. V usage is TRBV27 and J usage is TRBJ2-3; D tentatively reads TRBD1 or TRBD2 (5 bases each). This TCR derives from a middle-aged woman in good health. CDR3 loop: CATTRALGGTDTQYF. The CDR3 region has the DNA TGTGCCACTACCCGGGCACTAGGGGGCACAGATACGCAGTATTTT.